This T cell receptor (beta chain) was obtained from a study of blood T cell repertoires in COVID-19. Study context: Sites across the United States, Italy and Spain contributed samples from acute and convalescent COVID-19. T cells, B-cell-depleted T cells, or PBMCs provided the cDNA or gDNA that served as material.

Deletions cut 9 bases from V and 0 bases from J, with 11 bases between. The length of the CDR3 is 14 residues. Germline V gene lookup returns CDR1 KGHDR and CDR2 SFDVKD. Original processing methods: Amplification from reference gene primers served as the basis for estimated nucleated cell counts. The assay was immunoSEQ multiplex PCR, and TCRdb's table has in-frame clones only and misses some. The DNA was the basis for D and trimming; V, J and clone size are from that table. The table lists around 30,000 clones, approximately 90% of them singletons. V usage is TRBV24-1 and J usage is TRBJ1-3; D is perhaps TRBD1 (5 bases). Sequencing input: peripheral blood. The receptor comes from a man in his fifties with active COVID-19. The DNA of the CDR3 is TGTGCCACCCTACGGGGGTACTCTGGAAACACCATATATTTT. As protein: CATLRGYSGNTIYF.